These 17 T cell receptor beta chains came from one sample sequenced in a study of T cell changes during pregnancy in multiple sclerosis. Assay: immunoSEQ multiplex PCR; the TCRdb copy retains only in-frame clones and omits some. The data hold around 65,000 clones, with roughly 89% observed a single time. The material was peripheral blood, obtained in the third trimester of pregnancy. These receptor sequences come from a female donor in good health, enrolled as a control in a pregnancy study.

This chain links TRBV7-9 with TRBJ1-2; D possibly corresponds to TRBD1 (6 bases). Germline V gene sequence: CDR1 SEHNR, CDR2 FQNEAQ (reference sequence). The CDR3 spans 14 residues. V dropped 5 bases and J dropped 7 bases, with 17 bases sitting between them. The CDR3 loop is CASSRQQGDSGYTF. Here the CDR3 DNA reads TGTGCCAGCAGCCGCCAACAGGGCGATTCTGGCTACACCTTC.

This clone came up a few times. The chain carries TRBV18 and TRBJ2-7; 9 nucleotides line up with TRBD1. J gave up 7 bases and V 2 bases, and 6 bases lay outside the gene matches. Germline V gives CDR1 KGHSH, CDR2 LQKENI. The length of the CDR3 is 14 residues. CDR3 amino acids: CASSPTTGGREQYF. Here the CDR3 DNA reads TGTGCCAGCTCACCAACTACAGGGGGCAGGGAGCAGTACTTC.

The J gene is TRBJ2-2, the V gene TRBV2; D is possibly TRBD1 (6 bases). Trimming removed 6 bases at V and 4 bases at J, with 18 bases between. The CDR3 has 16 amino acids. Germline CDR1 and CDR2: SNHLY and FYNNEI. The CDR3 spells CASRREGQGSTGELFF. CDR3 bases: TGTGCCAGCAGGCGTGAAGGGCAGGGGAGCACCGGGGAGCTGTTTTTT.

This clone has a single count. V usage is TRBV5-1 and J usage is TRBJ2-2; a possible D gene is TRBD1 (6 bases). Germline V gene sequence: CDR1 SGHRS, CDR2 YFSETQ. The CDR3 has 16 amino acids. V shed 1 base and J shed 6 bases, with 16 bases lying between them. The CDR3 sequence: CASSLMRQAYAGELFF. For the CDR3, the DNA is TGCGCCAGCAGCTTGATGAGACAGGCGTACGCCGGGGAGCTGTTTTTT.

The chain couples TRBV18 to TRBJ1-2; 8 bases match TRBD1. V lost 5 bases and J lost 2; bases outside the gene matches: 4. Germline V CDR1 and CDR2: KGHSH, LQKENI. The CDR3 loop spans 14 amino acids. The CDR3 region has the DNA TGTGCCAGCTCATCCGGACAGGGCAACTATGGCTACACCTTC. Its translation: CASSSGQGNYGYTF.

The CDR3: CASNRQRSGNTIYF. DNA of the CDR3: TGTGCCAGTAATAGACAGCGCTCTGGAAACACCATATATTTT. The chain carries TRBV19 and TRBJ1-3; D is possibly TRBD1 (5 bases). V was trimmed by 7 bases and J by 0 bases, leaving 10 bases between them. Looked up from germline, CDR1 is LNHDA and CDR2 is SQIVND (reference sequence). This CDR3 region has 14 residues.

This sequence joins TRBV29-1 and TRBJ2-5; possible D gene TRBD1, 7 bases. Germline V CDR1 and CDR2: SQVTM, ANQGSEA. The CDR3 is made up of 12 amino acids. The ends were cut back, 8 bases at V and 5 bases at J, with 15 bases in the middle. CDR3 in DNA: TGCAGCTTCCGCCAGGGGGGCGAGACCCAGTACTTC. This gives the protein CSFRQGGETQYF.

The CDR3 protein is CASTPEGTQGEFF. The CDR3 DNA sequence: TGTGCCAGCACCCCGGAAGGTACCCAGGGGGAGTTCTTC. The J gene is TRBJ2-1, the V gene TRBV5-5, with 7 bases fitting TRBD1. The CDR3 runs to 13 residues. Trimming cost V 6 bases and J 14 bases; bases outside gene matches: 14. Germline lookup yields CDR1 SGHKS and CDR2 YYEKEE (reference sequence).

This clone was picked up one time. This chain connects TRBV18 to TRBJ1-2; D is possibly TRBD1 (6 bases). The germline V gene has CDR1 KGHSH and CDR2 LQKENI. This CDR3 region has 14 residues. V lost 0 bases and J 4 bases, leaving 9 bases between the germline ends. CDR3 in DNA: TGTGCCAGCTCACCACCGACAGGTCTCTATGGCTACACCTTC. Amino acids: CASSPPTGLYGYTF.

The chain recombines TRBV13 with TRBJ2-1; D is possibly TRBD1 (5 bases). CDR1 PRHDT and CDR2 FYEKMQ come from the germline V gene (reference sequence). Deletions cut 4 bases from V and 4 bases from J, with 14 bases between. The CDR3 loop spans 15 amino acids. CDR3 nucleotides: TGTGCCAGCAGCTCGAGGACACAGGCATACAATGAGCAGTTCTTC. It yields the protein CASSSRTQAYNEQFF. The full variable domain, completed using reference TRBV13 and TRBJ2-1, is AAGVIQSPRHLIKEKRETATLKCYPIPRHDTVYWYQQGPGQDPQFLISFYEKMQSDKGSIPDRFSAQQFSDYHSELNMSSLELGDSALYFCASSSRTQAYNEQFFGPGTRLTVL.

The chain recombines TRBV28 with TRBJ1-2; TRBD1 agrees at 8 bases. The CDR3 consists of 15 residues. The V gene's germline CDR1 is MDHEN and CDR2 SYDVKM. J lost 2 bases, V lost 7 bases, and 9 bases had no gene match. The CDR3 here is CASTSQGQANYGYTF. CDR3 coding DNA: TGTGCCAGCACTTCCCAGGGACAGGCCAACTATGGCTACACCTTC.

The chain employs TRBV2 and TRBJ2-5; 12 positions agree with TRBD2. The CDR3 is made up of 17 amino acids. With V trimmed by 3 bases and J by 4 bases, 9 bases remained unmatched. Per germline, CDR1 SNHLY and CDR2 FYNNEI. DNA for the CDR3: TGTGCCAGCAGTGAGGGCGTCACTAGCGGGGGGTTAGAGACCCAGTACTTC. The encoded protein is CASSEGVTSGGLETQYF.

This clone is a singleton in its sample. This chain links TRBV18 with TRBJ1-1, with a weak D call TRBD1 (5 bases). Germline-derived CDR1 and CDR2 are KGHSH and LQKENI. This CDR3 is built from 16 residues. V gave up 0 bases and J gave up 4 bases, with 15 bases separating them. The DNA for the CDR3 is TGTGCCAGCTCACCACCCACAGGCACAATTAGCACTGAAGCTTTCTTT. Its protein product is CASSPPTGTISTEAFF.

This rearrangement joins TRBV7-9 to TRBJ1-1; TRBD1 might be the D (5 bases). CDR1 is SEHNR, CDR2 FQNEAQ, per germline (reference sequence). The CDR3 is 16 amino acids. The V end lost 3 bases, the J end lost 3 bases, and 17 bases lay between the germline ends. In DNA form, the CDR3 reads TGTGCCAGCAGCTTGGGGGTGGGCGCGGGGGACACTGAAGCTTTCTTT. It codes for CASSLGVGAGDTEAFF.

The gene calls are TRBV5-4 and TRBJ2-7; D may be TRBD1 (5 bases). The germline V and J ends were trimmed by 4 bases and 2 bases, with 13 bases remaining between them. The germline gives CDR1 SGHNT, CDR2 YYREEE (reference sequence). This CDR3 region has 14 residues. CDR3: CASSTDSATYEQYF. CDR3 in DNA: TGTGCCAGCAGCACTGACAGTGCCACCTACGAGCAGTACTTC.

The chain is built from TRBV10-3 and TRBJ2-3; 7 positions agree with TRBD1. V lost 0 bases and J lost 3; bases outside the gene matches: 12. The CDR3 spans 18 residues. Germline CDR1 is ENHRY and CDR2 is SYGVKD. CDR3 amino acids: CAISESLDRPPVTDTQYF. In DNA form, the CDR3 reads TGTGCCATCAGTGAGTCGTTGGACAGGCCGCCCGTTACAGATACGCAGTATTTT.

The chain is built from TRBV19 and TRBJ2-2, with D possibly being TRBD2 (6 bases). The CDR3 loop spans 15 amino acids. The V end was cut by 7 bases, the J end by 3 bases, with 15 bases between. Germline CDR1 LNHDA, CDR2 SQIVND (reference sequence). The CDR3 here is CASTLGEDYTGELFF. The CDR3 nucleotides read TGTGCCAGTACCCTCGGGGAGGACTACACCGGGGAGCTGTTTTTT.